This T cell receptor (beta chain) was sequenced in a study of cytomegalovirus exposure and HLA in healthy donors. Study conclusions and caveats: Some TCR beta chains (about 180 of them) were listed as cytomegalovirus-associated. Trimming of TCR beta V- and J-genes showed a link, identified in a later analysis, to a missense DCLRE1C variant.

CDR3 length: 12 residues. Germline V lookup: CDR1 MNHNS, CDR2 SASEGT. With 6 bases removed from V and 5 bases from J, the gap between germline ends came to 8 bases. On this clone: Its matching antigen is unknown.

Researchers ran the PCR with 60 Vbeta and 13 Jbeta primers. Using immunoSEQ multiplex PCR, the repertoire was profiled, and TCRdb retains in-frame clones only, with some absent. The sample has around 120,000 clones; roughly 80% are singletons. The genes are TRBV6-1 and TRBJ1-5; tentative D call: TRBD1 (6 bases). Sequenced: PBMCs. This sequence originates from a man between 45 and 60 years old in good health and CMV-seropositive. CDR3 DNA sequence: TGTGCCAGCAGGACAGGCTATCAGCCCCAGCATTTT. It encodes CASRTGYQPQHF.